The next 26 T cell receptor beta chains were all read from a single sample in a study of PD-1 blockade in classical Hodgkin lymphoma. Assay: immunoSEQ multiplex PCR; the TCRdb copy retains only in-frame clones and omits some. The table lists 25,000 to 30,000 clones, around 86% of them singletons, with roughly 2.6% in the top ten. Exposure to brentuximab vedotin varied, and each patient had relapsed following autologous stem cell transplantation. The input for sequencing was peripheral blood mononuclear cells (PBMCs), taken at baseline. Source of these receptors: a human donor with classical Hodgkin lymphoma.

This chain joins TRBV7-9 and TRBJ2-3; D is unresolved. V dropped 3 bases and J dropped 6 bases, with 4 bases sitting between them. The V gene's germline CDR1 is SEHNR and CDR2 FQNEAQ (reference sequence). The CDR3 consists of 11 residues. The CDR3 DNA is TGTGCCAGCAGCTTCGGGGATACGCAGTATTTT. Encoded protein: CASSFGDTQYF. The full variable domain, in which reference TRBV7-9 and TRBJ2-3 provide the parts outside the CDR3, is DTGVSQNPRHKITKRGQNVTFRCDPISEHNRLYWYRQTLGQGPEFLTYFQNEAQLEKSRLLSDRFSAERPKGSFSTLEIQRTEQGDSAMYLCASSFGDTQYFGPGTRLTVL.

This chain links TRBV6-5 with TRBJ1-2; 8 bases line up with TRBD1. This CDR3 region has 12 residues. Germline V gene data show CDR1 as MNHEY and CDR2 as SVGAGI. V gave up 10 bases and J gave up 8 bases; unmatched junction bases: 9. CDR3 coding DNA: TGTGCCACCATAAGACAGGGGTTCGGCTACACCTTC. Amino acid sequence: CATIRQGFGYTF.

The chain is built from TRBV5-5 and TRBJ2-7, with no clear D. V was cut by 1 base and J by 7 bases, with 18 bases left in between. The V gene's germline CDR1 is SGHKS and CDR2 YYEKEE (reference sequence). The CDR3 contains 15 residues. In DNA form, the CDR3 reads TGTGCCAGCAGCTTGCCCCCCCGCAGGATATCAGAGCAGTACTTC. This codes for CASSLPPRRISEQYF. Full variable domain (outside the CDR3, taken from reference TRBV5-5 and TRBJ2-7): DAGVTQSPTHLIKTRGQQVTLRCSPISGHKSVSWYQQVLGQGPQFIFQYYEKEERGRGNFPDRFSARQFPNYSSELNVNALLLGDSALYLCASSLPPRRISEQYFGPGTRLTVT.

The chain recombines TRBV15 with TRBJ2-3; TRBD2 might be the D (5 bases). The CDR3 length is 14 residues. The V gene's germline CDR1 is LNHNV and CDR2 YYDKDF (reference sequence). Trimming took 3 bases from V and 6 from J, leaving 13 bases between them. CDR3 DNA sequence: TGTGCCACCAGCAGCGCTGGGAGTCCGGATACGCAGTATTTT. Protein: CATSSAGSPDTQYF.

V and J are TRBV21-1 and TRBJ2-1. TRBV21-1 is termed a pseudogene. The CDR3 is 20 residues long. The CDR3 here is CASSKDANRCEADTYNEQFF. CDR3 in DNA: TGTGCCAGCAGCAAAGATGCGAATCGATGTGAAGCGGACACCTACAATGAGCAGTTCTTC.

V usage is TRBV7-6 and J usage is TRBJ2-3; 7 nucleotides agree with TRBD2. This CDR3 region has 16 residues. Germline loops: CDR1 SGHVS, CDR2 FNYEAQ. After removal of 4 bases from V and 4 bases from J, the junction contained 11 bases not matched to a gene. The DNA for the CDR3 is TGTGCCAGCAGCTCGAGAGCGGGGAGTGGCCCAGATACGCAGTATTTT. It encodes CASSSRAGSGPDTQYF.

The CDR3 here is CASSSTPGRRNTEAFF. As DNA, the CDR3 is TGCGCCAGCAGCTCAACTCCGGGACGGCGGAACACTGAAGCTTTCTTT. The chain carries TRBV4-1 and TRBJ1-1, with a tentative D call TRBD1 (5 bases). The CDR3 loop spans 16 amino acids. Germline V gives CDR1 MGHRA, CDR2 YSYEKL. The V end was cut by 5 bases, the J end by 1 base, with 17 bases between.

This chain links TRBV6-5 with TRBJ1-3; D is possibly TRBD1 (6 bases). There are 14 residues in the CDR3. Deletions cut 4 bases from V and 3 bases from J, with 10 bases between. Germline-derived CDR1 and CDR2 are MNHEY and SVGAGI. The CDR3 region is CASSSTGSGNTIYF. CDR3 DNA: TGTGCCAGCAGTTCCACAGGGAGTGGAAACACCATATATTTT.

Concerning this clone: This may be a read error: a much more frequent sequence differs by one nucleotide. This chain's CDR3 is CASSLPTGNTEAFF. CDR3 DNA: TGCGCCAGCAGCTTGCCTACAGGGAACACTGAAGCTTTCTTT. The V call is TRBV5-1, the J call TRBJ1-1, with TRBD1 as a possible D gene (5 bases). The CDR3 sequence is 14 residues long. V was shortened by 1 base and J by 1 base, with 8 bases between the two germline ends. Germline V gene data show CDR1 as SGHRS and CDR2 as YFSETQ.

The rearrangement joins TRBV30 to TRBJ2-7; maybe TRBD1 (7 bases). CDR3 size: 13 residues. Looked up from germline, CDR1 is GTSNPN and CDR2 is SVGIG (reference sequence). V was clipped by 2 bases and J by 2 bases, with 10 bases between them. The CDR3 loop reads CAWSRRGPYEQYF. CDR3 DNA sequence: TGTGCCTGGAGTAGGAGGGGGCCCTACGAGCAGTACTTC.

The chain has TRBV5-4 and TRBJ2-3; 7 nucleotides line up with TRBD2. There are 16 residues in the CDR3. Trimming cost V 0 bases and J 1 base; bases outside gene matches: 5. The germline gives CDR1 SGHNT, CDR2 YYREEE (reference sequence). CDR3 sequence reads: CASSLGGLAGTDTQYF. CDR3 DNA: TGTGCCAGCAGCTTGGGAGGGCTAGCGGGCACAGATACGCAGTATTTT. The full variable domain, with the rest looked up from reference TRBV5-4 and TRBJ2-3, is ETGVTQSPTHLIKTRGQQVTLRCSSQSGHNTVSWYQQALGQGPQFIFQYYREEENGRGNFPPRFSGLQFPNYSSELNVNALELDDSALYLCASSLGGLAGTDTQYFGPGTRLTVL.

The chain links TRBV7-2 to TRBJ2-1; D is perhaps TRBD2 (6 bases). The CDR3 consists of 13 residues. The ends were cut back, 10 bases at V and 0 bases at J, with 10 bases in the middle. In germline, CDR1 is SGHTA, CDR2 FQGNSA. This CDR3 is CATEAGSYNEQFF. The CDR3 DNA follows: TGTGCCACAGAAGCGGGCTCCTACAATGAGCAGTTCTTC.

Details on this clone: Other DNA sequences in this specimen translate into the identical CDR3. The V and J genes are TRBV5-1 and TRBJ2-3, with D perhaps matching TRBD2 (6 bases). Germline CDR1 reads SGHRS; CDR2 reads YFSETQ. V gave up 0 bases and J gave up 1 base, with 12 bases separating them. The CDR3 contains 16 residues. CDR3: CASSLGRWGGTDTQYF. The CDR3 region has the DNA TGCGCCAGCAGCTTGGGGCGTTGGGGGGGCACAGATACGCAGTATTTT.

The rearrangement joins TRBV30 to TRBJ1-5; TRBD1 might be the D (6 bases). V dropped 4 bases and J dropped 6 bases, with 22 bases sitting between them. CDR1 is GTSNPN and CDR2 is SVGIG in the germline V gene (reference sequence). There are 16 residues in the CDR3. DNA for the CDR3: TGTGCCTGGATTTATAGGAAGGGGGTTCGGTGTCAGCCCCAGCATTTT. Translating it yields CAWIYRKGVRCQPQHF.

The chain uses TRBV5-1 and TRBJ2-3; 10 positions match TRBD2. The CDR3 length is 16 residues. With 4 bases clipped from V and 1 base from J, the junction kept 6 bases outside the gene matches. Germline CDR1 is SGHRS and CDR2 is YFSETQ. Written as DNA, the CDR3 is TGCGCCAGCAGCGCGAAAAGCGGGGGGGGCACAGATACGCAGTATTTT. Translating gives CASSAKSGGGTDTQYF.

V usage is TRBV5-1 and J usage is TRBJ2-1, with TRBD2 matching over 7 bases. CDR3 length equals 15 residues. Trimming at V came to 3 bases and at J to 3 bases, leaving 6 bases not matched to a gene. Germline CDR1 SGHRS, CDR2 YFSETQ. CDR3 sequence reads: CASSSQSGNYNEQFF. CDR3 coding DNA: TGCGCCAGCAGCTCCCAAAGCGGGAACTACAATGAGCAGTTCTTC.

The CDR3 spells CASSGGHQETQYF. Written as DNA, the CDR3 is TGTGCCAGCTCGGGGGGCCACCAAGAGACCCAGTACTTC. The rearrangement joins TRBV10-3 to TRBJ2-5, with a possible D match to TRBD2 (7 bases). The CDR3 loop spans 13 amino acids. Trimming removed 10 bases from V and 0 bases from J, with 12 bases in between. Germline loops: CDR1 ENHRY, CDR2 SYGVKD.

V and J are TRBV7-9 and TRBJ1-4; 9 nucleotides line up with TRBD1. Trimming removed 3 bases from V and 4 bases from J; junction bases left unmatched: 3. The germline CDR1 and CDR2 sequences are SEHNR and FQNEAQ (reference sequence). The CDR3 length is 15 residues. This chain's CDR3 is CASSLDRGNNEKLFF. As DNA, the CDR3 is TGTGCCAGCAGCTTGGACAGGGGAAATAATGAAAAACTGTTTTTT. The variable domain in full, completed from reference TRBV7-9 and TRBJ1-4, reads DTGVSQNPRHKITKRGQNVTFRCDPISEHNRLYWYRQTLGQGPEFLTYFQNEAQLEKSRLLSDRFSAERPKGSFSTLEIQRTEQGDSAMYLCASSLDRGNNEKLFFGSGTQLSVL.

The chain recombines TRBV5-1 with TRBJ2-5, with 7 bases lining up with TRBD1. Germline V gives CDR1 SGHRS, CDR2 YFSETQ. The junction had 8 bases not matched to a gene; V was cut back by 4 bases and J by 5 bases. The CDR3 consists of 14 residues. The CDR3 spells CASSVTGVGETQYF. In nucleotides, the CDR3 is TGCGCCAGCAGCGTAACAGGGGTCGGGGAGACCCAGTACTTC.

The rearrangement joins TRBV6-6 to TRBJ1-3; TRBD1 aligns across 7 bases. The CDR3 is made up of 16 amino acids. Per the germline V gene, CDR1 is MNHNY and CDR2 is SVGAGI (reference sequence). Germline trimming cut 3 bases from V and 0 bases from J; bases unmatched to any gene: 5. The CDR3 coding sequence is TGTGCCAGCAGTTATCGACAGGGTAGCTCTGGAAACACCATATATTTT. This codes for CASSYRQGSSGNTIYF.

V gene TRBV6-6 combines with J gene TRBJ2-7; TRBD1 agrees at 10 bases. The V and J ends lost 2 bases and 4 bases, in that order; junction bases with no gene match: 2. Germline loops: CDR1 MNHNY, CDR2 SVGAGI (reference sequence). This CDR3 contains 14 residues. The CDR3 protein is CASSYRQGAYEQYF. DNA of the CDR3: TGTGCCAGCAGTTACAGACAGGGGGCTTACGAGCAGTACTTC.

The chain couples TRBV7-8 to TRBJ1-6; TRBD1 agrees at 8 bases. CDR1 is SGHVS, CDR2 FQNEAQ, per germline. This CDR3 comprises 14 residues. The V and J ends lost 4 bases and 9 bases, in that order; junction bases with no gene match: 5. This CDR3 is CASSSGQGSSPLHF. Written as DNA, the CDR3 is TGTGCCAGCAGCTCAGGACAGGGAAGTTCACCCCTCCACTTT. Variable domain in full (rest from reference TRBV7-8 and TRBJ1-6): GAGVSQSPRYKVAKRGQDVALRCDPISGHVSLFWYQQALGQGPEFLTYFQNEAQLDKSGLPSDRFFAERPEGSVSTLKIQRTQQEDSAVYLCASSSGQGSSPLHFGNGTRLTVT.

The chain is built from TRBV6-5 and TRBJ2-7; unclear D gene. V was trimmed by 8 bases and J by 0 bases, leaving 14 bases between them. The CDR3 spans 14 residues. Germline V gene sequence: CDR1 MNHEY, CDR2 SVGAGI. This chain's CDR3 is CASYYRASSYEQYF. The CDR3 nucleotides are TGTGCCAGCTACTACCGGGCCAGCTCCTACGAGCAGTACTTC.

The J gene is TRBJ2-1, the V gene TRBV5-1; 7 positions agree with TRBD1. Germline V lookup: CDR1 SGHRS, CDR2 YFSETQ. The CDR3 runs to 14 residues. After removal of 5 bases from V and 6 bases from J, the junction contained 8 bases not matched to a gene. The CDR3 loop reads CASRFRQGVNEQFF. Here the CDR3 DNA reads TGCGCCAGCAGATTTCGTCAGGGGGTCAATGAGCAGTTCTTC.

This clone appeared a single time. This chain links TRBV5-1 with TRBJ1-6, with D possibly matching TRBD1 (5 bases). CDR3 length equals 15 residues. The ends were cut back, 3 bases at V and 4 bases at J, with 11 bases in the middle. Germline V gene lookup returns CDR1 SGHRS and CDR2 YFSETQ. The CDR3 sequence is CASSSTGTYNSPLHF. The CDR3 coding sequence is TGCGCCAGCAGCTCGACCGGGACTTATAATTCACCCCTCCACTTT.

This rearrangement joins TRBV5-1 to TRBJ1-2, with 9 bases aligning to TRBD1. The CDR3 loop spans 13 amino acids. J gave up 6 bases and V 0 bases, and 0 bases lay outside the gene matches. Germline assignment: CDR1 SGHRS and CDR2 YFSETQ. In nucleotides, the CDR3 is TGCGCCAGCAGCTTGGGGGACAGGGATGGCTACACCTTC. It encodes CASSLGDRDGYTF.